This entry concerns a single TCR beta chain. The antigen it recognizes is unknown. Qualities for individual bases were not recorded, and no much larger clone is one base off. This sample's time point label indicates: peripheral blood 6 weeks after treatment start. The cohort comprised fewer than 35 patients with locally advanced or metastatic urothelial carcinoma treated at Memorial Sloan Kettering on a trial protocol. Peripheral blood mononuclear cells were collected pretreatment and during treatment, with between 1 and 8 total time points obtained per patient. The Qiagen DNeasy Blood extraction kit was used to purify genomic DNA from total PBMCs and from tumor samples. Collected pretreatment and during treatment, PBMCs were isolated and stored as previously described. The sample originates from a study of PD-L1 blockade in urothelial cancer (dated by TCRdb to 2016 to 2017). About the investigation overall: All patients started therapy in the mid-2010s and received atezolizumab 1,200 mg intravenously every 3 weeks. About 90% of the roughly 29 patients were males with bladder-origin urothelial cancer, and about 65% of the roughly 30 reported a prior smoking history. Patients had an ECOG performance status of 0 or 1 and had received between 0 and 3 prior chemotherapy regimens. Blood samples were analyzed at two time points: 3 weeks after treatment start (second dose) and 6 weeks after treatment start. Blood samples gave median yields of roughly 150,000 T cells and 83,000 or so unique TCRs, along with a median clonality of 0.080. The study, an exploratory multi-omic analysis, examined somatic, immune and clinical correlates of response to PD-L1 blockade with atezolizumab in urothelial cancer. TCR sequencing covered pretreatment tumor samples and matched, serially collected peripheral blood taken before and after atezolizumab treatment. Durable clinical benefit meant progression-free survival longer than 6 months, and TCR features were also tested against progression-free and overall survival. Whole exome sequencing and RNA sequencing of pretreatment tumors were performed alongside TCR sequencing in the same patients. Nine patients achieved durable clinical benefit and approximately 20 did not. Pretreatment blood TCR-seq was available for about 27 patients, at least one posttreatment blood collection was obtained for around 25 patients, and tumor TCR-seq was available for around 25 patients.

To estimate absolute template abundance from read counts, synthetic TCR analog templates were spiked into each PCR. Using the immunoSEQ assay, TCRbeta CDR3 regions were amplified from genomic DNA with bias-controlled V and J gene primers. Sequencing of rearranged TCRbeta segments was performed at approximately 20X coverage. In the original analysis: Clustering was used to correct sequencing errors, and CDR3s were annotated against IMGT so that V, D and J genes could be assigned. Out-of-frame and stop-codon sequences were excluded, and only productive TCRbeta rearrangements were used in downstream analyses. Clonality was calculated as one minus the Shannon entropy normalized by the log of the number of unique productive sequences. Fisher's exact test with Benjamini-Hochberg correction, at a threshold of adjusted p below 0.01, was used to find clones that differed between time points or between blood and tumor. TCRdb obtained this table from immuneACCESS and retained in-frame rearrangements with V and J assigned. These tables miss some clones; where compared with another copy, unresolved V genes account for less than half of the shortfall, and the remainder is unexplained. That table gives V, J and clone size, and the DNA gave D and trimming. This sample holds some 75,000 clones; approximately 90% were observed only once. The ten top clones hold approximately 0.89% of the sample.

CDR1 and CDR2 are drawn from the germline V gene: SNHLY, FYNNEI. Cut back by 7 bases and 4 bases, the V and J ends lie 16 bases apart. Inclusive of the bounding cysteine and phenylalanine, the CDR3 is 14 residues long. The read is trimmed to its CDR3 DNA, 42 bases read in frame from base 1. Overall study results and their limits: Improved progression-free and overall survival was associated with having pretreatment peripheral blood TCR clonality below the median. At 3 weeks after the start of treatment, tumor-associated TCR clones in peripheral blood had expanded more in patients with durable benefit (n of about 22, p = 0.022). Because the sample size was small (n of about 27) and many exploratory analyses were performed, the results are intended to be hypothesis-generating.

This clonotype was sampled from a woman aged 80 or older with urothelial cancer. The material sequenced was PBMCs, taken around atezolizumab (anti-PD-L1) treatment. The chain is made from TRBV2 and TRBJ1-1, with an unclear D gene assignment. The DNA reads TGTGCCAGCATGCGGTACATCCTCGGCACTGAAGCTTTCTTT. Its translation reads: CASMRYILGTEAFF. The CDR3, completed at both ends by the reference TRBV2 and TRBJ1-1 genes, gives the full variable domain EPEVTQTPSHQVTQMGQEVILRCVPISNHLYFYWYRQILGQKVEFLVSFYNNEISEKSEIFDDQFSVERPDGSNFTLKIRSTKLEDSAMYFCASMRYILGTEAFFGQGTRLTVV.